This T cell receptor (beta chain) stems from a study of molecular identifiers for immune sequencing clone quantification. TCR libraries were built in bulk with a published protocol and specific TCR primers. From the PCR reads, TCRdb called clonotypes with MiXCR, one entry per CDR3 protein. The table lists approximately 670,000 distinct CDR3 sequences, 15% to 20% of them singletons. The sample holds many counts of this clonotype. Its target is not known. Notes on the study in general: Naive cells had under 1% of molecules in clones above 20 RNA copies, effectors over 97%.

The specimen sequenced was naive CD8+ T cells from blood, with Jurkat cell RNA spiked in. Subset given: FACS-sorted CD8+CD4-CCR7+CD45RA+ naive T cells. This sequence originates from a human donor in good health. Some libraries in this study had Jurkat cell RNA spiked in.

The CDR3 sequence: CATSRDRNTGLQETQYF. CDR3 bases: TGTGCCACCAGCAGAGATCGGAATACGGGCCTCCAAGAGACCCAGTACTTC. This sequence joins TRBV15 and TRBJ2-5; D unclear. Trimming took off 0 bases at V and 1 base at J, with 15 bases between the two ends. The germline V gene has CDR1 LNHNV and CDR2 YYDKDF (reference sequence). CDR3 length: 17 amino acids. The complete variable domain, with remaining parts taken from reference TRBV15 and TRBJ2-5, reads DAMVIQNPRYQVTQFGKPVTLSCSQTLNHNVMYWYQQKSSQAPKLLFHYYDKDFNNEADTPDNFQSRRPNTSFCFLDIRSPGLGDTAMYLCATSRDRNTGLQETQYFGPGTRLLVL.